The table lists the clone carrying this TCR beta chain with a few counts. The antigen is not known. These data belong to a study of cytomegalovirus exposure and HLA in healthy donors. Study as a whole: Earlier sequencing of 150 million to 200 million T cells yielded 90 million to 140 million unique TCR beta sequences.

The PCR made use of 60 Vbeta and 13 Jbeta primers. Produced via immunoSEQ multiplex PCR; TCRdb's table is partial and in-frame only. The repertoire holds about 180,000 clones, with roughly 79% as singletons. Findings of the study overall: With further analysis later on, most CMV-associated TCR beta chains appeared HLA-restricted. Cytomegalovirus association was assigned to about 150 TCR beta chains.

The sample comprised PBMCs. This clonotype was sampled from a woman between 18 and 29 years old in good health and CMV-seropositive.

The CDR3 DNA reads TGTGCCAGCGGGCAGGGCACCTTCGGGGCCAACGTCCTGACTTTC. Translated, it gives CASGQGTFGANVLTF. The chain links TRBV6-1 to TRBJ2-6; a weak D match, TRBD1 (5 bases). Trimming left V 8 bases short and J 4 bases short, with 15 bases between. The germline gives CDR1 MNHNS, CDR2 SASEGT. There are 15 residues in the CDR3.